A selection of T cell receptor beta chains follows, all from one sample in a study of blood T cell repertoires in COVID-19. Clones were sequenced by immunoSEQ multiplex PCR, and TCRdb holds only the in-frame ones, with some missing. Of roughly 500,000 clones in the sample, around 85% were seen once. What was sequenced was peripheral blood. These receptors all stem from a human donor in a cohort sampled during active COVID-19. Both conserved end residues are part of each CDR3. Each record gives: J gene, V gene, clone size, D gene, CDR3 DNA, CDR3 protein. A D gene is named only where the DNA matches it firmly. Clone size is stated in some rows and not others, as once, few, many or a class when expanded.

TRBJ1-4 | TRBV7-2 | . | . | TGTGCCAGCAGCTTAGGCAGTATTGAAAAACTGTTTTTT | CASSLGSIEKLFF
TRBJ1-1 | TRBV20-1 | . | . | TGCAGTGCTCACACGCACACTGAAGCTTTCTTT | CSAHTHTEAFF
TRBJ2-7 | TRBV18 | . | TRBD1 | TGTGCCAGCTCAAGCCGGGACAGGGCCGAGCAGTACTTC | CASSSRDRAEQYF
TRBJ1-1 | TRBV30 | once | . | TGTGCCTGGAAGTCGGACATCACGAACACTGAAGCTTTCTTT | CAWKSDITNTEAFF
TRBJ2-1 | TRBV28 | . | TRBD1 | TGTGCCAGCAGTTCAGGGACAGTAGCCTACAATGAGCAGTTCTTC | CASSSGTVAYNEQFF
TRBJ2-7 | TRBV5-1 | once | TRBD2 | TGCGCCAGCACCTACGAGGCCCTAGCGGGAGGCGAGCAGTACTTC | CASTYEALAGGEQYF
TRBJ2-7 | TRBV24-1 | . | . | TGTGCCACCCCCTCGGACAGAACCTACGAGCAGTACTTC | CATPSDRTYEQYF
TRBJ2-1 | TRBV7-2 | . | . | TGTGCCAGCAGCTTCCCAGGTCACCTTAAGTACAATGAGCAGTTCTTC | CASSFPGHLKYNEQFF
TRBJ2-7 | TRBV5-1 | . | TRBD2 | TGCGCCAGCAGCCCCCCGCAAGCGGGGCCCTACGAGCAGTACTTC | CASSPPQAGPYEQYF
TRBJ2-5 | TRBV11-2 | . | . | TGTGCCAGCAGCTTAGAAAGGACAGAAGAGACCCAGTACTTC | CASSLERTEETQYF
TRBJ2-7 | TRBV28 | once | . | TGTGCCAGCAGTTTGCAGGGTAGGGGTGAGCAGTACTTC | CASSLQGRGEQYF
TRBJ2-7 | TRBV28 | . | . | TGTGCCAGCACCGAAAATGGGGGCCTCTCCTACGAGCAGTACTTC | CASTENGGLSYEQYF
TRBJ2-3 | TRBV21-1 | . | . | TGTGCCAGCAGATTGGCAGGGGAAGAAGATACGCAGTATTTT | CASRLAGEEDTQYF
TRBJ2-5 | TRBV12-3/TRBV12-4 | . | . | TGTGCCAGCAGTTTTCCTCTTTACTTC | CASSFPLYF
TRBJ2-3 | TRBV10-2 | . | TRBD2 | TGCGCCAGCAGTGAGTCCGGGGGACTAGCGGCCCTCAATACGCAGTATTTT | CASSESGGLAALNTQYF
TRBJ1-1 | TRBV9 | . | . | TGTGCCAGCAGCCCGCCGTCGACAGGGAACACTGAAGCTTTCTTT | CASSPPSTGNTEAFF
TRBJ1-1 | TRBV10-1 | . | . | TGCGCCAGCAGTGAGAGGCAGGGGAATGGTGAAGCTTTCTTT | CASSERQGNGEAFF
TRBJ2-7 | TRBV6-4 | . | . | TGTGCCAGCAGTGACCCGGTGCTAGTAAAATGGGTCTACGAGCAGTACTTC | CASSDPVLVKWVYEQYF
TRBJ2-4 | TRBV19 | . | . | TGTGCCAGTAGTAACACAGTCCTTCAGTACTTC | CASSNTVLQYF
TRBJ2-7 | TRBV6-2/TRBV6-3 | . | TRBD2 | TGTGCCAGCAGTTACACCCAAACTAGCGGGTCCTACGAGCAGTACTTC | CASSYTQTSGSYEQYF
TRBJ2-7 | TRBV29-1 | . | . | TGCAGCGTTGAAGGGCAGGGAGGATACGAGCAGTACTTC | CSVEGQGGYEQYF
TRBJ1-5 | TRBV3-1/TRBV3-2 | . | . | TGTGCCAGCAGCCTTAAAGGACGGGGGAATCAGCCCCAGCATTTT | CASSLKGRGNQPQHF
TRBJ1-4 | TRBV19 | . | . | TGTGCCAGTAACAGGGTAAATGAAAAACTGTTTTTT | CASNRVNEKLFF
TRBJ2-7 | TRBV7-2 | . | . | TGTGCCAGCAGCTTAACGCGGGATTACTACGAGCAGTACTTC | CASSLTRDYYEQYF
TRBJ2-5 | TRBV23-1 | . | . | TGCGCCAGCAGTCAAATTAATCACTCCGTTCTACCATATAGCCAGTACTTC | CASSQINHSVLPYSQYF
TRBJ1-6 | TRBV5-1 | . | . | TGCGCCAGCAGCTTGGCGTTTCAGGCTAATTCACCCCTCCACTTT | CASSLAFQANSPLHF
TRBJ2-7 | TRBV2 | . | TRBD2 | TGTGCCAGCAGGCGACTAGCGGGAGAGGTCTACGAGCAGTACTTC | CASRRLAGEVYEQYF
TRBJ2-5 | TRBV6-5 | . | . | TGTGCCAGCAGCCAGAGGAGGGCCCTCAGAGAGACCCAGTACTTC | CASSQRRALRETQYF
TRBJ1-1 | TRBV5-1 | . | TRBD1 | TGCGCCAGCAGCTTAAGACAGGGGAACACTGAAGCTTTCTTT | CASSLRQGNTEAFF
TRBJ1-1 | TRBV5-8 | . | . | TGTGCCAGCAGCTTGAACAACTTCGGGGCTTTCTTT | CASSLNNFGAFF
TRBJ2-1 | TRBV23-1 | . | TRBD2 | TGCGCCAGCAGTCAATATGGACTAGCGGGAGTAGCTCACTACAATGAGCAGTTCTTC | CASSQYGLAGVAHYNEQFF
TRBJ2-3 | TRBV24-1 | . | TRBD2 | TGTGCCACCAGTGAATCCCCCGGACTAGCGGGAGTGGATACGCAGTATTTT | CATSESPGLAGVDTQYF
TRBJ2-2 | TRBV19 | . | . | TGTGCCAGTAGTATAGAGGTCGGGAACAGCCTCGTGGAGGAGCTGTTTTTT | CASSIEVGNSLVEELFF
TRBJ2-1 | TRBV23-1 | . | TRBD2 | TGCGCCAGCCTTCCCGGGATGGGACTAGCGGGACCATCCTACAATGAGCAGTTCTTC | CASLPGMGLAGPSYNEQFF
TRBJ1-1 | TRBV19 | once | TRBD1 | TGTGCCAGTAGCCTAACCCCGGACAGGGGGCTCACTGAAGCTTTCTTT | CASSLTPDRGLTEAFF
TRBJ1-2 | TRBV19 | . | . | TGTGCCAGTAGCAGTGGGACACCTAGGAACTATGGCTACACCTTC | CASSSGTPRNYGYTF
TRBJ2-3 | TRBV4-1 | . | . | TGCGCCAGCAGCCAATTACCGGTATTATACACAGATACGCAGTATTTT | CASSQLPVLYTDTQYF
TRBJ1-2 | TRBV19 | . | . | TGTGCCAGTAGTATAGAGGCAGGGGCCTATGGCTACACCTTC | CASSIEAGAYGYTF
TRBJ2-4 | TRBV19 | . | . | TGTGCCAGTAGTACAGTTTTAGGGGCACTAGCCAAAAACATTCAGTACTTC | CASSTVLGALAKNIQYF
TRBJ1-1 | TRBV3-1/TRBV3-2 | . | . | TGTGCCAGCAGCCAAGATAGCAGGAACACTGAAGCTTTCTTT | CASSQDSRNTEAFF
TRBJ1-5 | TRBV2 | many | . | TGTGCCAGCAGTGATAGTAGCAGCAATCAGCCCCAGCATTTT | CASSDSSSNQPQHF
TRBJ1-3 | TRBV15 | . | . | TGTGCCACCAGCAGACCACTCTCTGGAAACACCATATATTTT | CATSRPLSGNTIYF
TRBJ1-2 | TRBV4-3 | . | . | TGCGCCAGCAGCCTGGGGAAGGGGAACTATGGCTACACCTTC | CASSLGKGNYGYTF
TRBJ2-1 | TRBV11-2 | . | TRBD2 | TGTGCCAGCAGCTCCACTCGAACCGCCGGGACTAGTTACAATGAGCAGTTCTTC | CASSSTRTAGTSYNEQFF
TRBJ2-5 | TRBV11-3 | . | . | TGTGCCAGCAGCTTAGGGGGACACACGGGGACCCAGTACTTC | CASSLGGHTGTQYF
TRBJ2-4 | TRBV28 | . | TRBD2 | TGTGCCGCGGGGGGAGTAGCCAAAAACATTCAGTACTTC | CAAGGVAKNIQYF
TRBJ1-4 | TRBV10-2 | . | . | TGCGCCAGCAGTGGTACAGCGGCAACTAATGAAAAACTGTTTTTT | CASSGTAATNEKLFF
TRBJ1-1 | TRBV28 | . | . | TGTGCCAGCAGTTTGGTAAGGCAGGGTGACACTGAAGCTTTCTTT | CASSLVRQGDTEAFF
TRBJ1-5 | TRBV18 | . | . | TGTGCCAGCTCACCAGGGGAGAGAGGACAGCCCCAGCATTTT | CASSPGERGQPQHF
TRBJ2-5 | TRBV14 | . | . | TGTGCCAGCAGCCCCCAGGGGCGAGAGACCCAGTACTTC | CASSPQGRETQYF
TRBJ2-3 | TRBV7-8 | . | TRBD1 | TGTGCCAGCAGCTCGGGACAGGTCACAGATACGCAGTATTTT | CASSSGQVTDTQYF
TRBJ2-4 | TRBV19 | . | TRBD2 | TGTGCCAGTAGTATTCAGCTCGGGAGGGAAGACATTCAGTACTTC | CASSIQLGREDIQYF
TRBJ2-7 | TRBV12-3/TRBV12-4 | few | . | TGTGCCAGCGCCCAGCGATACGAGCAGTACTTC | CASAQRYEQYF
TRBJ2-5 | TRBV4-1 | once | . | TGCGCCACCCCTTCGACAGTTCAAGAGACCCAGTACTTC | CATPSTVQETQYF
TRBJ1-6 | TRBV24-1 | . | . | TGTGCCACCCGACAGTTCTATAATTCACCCCTCCACTTT | CATRQFYNSPLHF
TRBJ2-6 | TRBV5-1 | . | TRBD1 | TGCGCCAGCAGCAAGACAGGGGTGGGCTCTGGGGCCAACGTCCTGACTTTC | CASSKTGVGSGANVLTF
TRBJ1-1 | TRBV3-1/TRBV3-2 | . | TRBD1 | TGTGCCAGCAGCCAGGAGGGACAGTGGAACACTGAAGCTTTCTTT | CASSQEGQWNTEAFF
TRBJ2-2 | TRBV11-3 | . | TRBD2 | TGTGCCAGCAGCTTAGCGGGAGGTGAACCCGGGGAGCTGTTTTTT | CASSLAGGEPGELFF
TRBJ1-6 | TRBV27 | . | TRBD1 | TGTGCCAGCAGTGCGACAGGGTCTTGGAATTCACCCCTCCACTTT | CASSATGSWNSPLHF